This is a list of T cell receptor beta chains from one sample in a study of blood T cell repertoires in COVID-19. The method was immunoSEQ multiplex PCR; TCRdb's version includes in-frame clones alone and lacks a portion of them. Found here are fewer than 300,000 clones, approximately 90% of them singletons; the top ten hold 1% to 1.3%. Specimen: PBMCs or T cells enriched from blood (not recorded which). The origin of the receptors is a woman under 40 who had recovered from COVID-19. CDR3s include the opening cysteine and the closing phenylalanine or tryptophan. The D gene is left open where the match is weak. Where a row states a size, it is once, few, many or the class of an expanded clone; other rows omit it.

d_call	j_call	clone_size	v_call	cdr3_nt	cdr3_aa
-	TRBJ2-3	-	TRBV4-3	TGCGCCAGCAGCCAAGATGGTAACAGGCTAAATACGCAGTATTTT	CASSQDGNRLNTQYF
TRBD2	TRBJ2-1	once	TRBV30	TGTGCCTGGACTAGCGGAGGAAACAATGAGCAGTTCTTC	CAWTSGGNNEQFF
-	TRBJ1-1	once	TRBV15	TGTGCCACCAGCAGAGATCCAATTCACAGGGCAGAGAGGACTGAAGCTTTCTTT	CATSRDPIHRAERTEAFF
TRBD1	TRBJ1-1	-	TRBV11-2	TGTGCCAGCACTTCGGGACAGGGTTACACTGAAGCTTTCTTT	CASTSGQGYTEAFF
TRBD1	TRBJ1-3	-	TRBV6-5	TGTGCCAGCAGTTCGGACAGGTCCCAAAAAATACACACCATATATTTT	CASSSDRSQKIHTIYF
-	TRBJ1-2	once	TRBV28	TGTGCCAGCAGCGGGGTTAACTATGGCTACACCTTC	CASSGVNYGYTF
TRBD2	TRBJ2-5	-	TRBV18	TGTGCCAGCTCGTCAGGACTAGCGGGAGGGCGCGAAGAGACCCAGTACTTC	CASSSGLAGGREETQYF
TRBD2	TRBJ2-1	few	TRBV9	TGTGCCAGCAGCGTAGACTTGGCTAGCGGGAGTGAGCAGTTCTTC	CASSVDLASGSEQFF
TRBD1	TRBJ1-5	once	TRBV6-5	TGTGCCAGCGGGACATCGACAGGGGGTAATCAGCCCCAGCATTTT	CASGTSTGGNQPQHF
-	TRBJ1-1	-	TRBV19	TGTGCCAGTAGTCCAGGGGTTGTGACTGAAGCTTTCTTT	CASSPGVVTEAFF
TRBD2	TRBJ2-3	-	TRBV4-3	TGCGCCAGCAGCCAAGATAATAGCGGGAGTAAGGCAGATACGCAGTATTTT	CASSQDNSGSKADTQYF
-	TRBJ1-5	-	TRBV28	TGTGCCAGCAGCCACAGGGTTGCCAATCAGCCCCAGCATTTT	CASSHRVANQPQHF
-	TRBJ2-3	-	TRBV7-9	TGTGCCAGCAGCTCCCAGGGTTCTAGCACAGATACGCAGTATTTT	CASSSQGSSTDTQYF
TRBD2	TRBJ2-3	once	TRBV7-2	TGTGCCAGCAGGGGGCTAGCGGGAGTAGGAGGCACAGATACGCAGTATTTT	CASRGLAGVGGTDTQYF
-	TRBJ2-5	-	TRBV7-3	TGTGCCAGCAGCTTAGGCACAGGGAATGGAGAGACCCAGTACTTC	CASSLGTGNGETQYF
TRBD2	TRBJ2-1	-	TRBV27	TGTGCCAGCGGAGGGACTAGCGGATGGGACAATGAGCAGTTCTTC	CASGGTSGWDNEQFF
-	TRBJ1-1	-	TRBV6-5	TGTGCCAGCAGTCACATCCTTGAAGCTTTCTTT	CASSHILEAFF
TRBD1	TRBJ2-2	-	TRBV11-3	TGTGCCAGCAGCTTTTCGGGACAGACAAACACCGGGGAGCTGTTTTTT	CASSFSGQTNTGELFF
-	TRBJ1-2	-	TRBV30	TGTGCCTGGAGTGTAATGGGGGGTGATCACTATGGCTACACCTTC	CAWSVMGGDHYGYTF
-	TRBJ1-5	-	TRBV2	TGTGCCAGCAGTGCGCGGAGAGATCAGCCCCAGCATTTT	CASSARRDQPQHF
-	TRBJ1-2	-	TRBV7-2	TGTGCCAGCAGCTTAACAAAAGGAGCTAACTATGGCTACACCTTC	CASSLTKGANYGYTF
TRBD2	TRBJ2-5	-	TRBV9	TGTGCCAGCAGCGTCAGCCCACCGGGAGCGGGGGGAGAGACCCAGTACTTC	CASSVSPPGAGGETQYF
TRBD1	TRBJ1-2	-	TRBV20-1	TGCAGTGCTAGTATAACGTCGGACAGGGGGCTTGGCTACACCTTC	CSASITSDRGLGYTF
-	TRBJ1-2	-	TRBV6-5	TGTGCCAGCTCCTTAATCTATGGCTACACCTTC	CASSLIYGYTF
TRBD1	TRBJ1-5	-	TRBV6-2/TRBV6-3	TGTGCCAGCAGTCTCACAGGGGGTCTCGATCAGCCCCAGCATTTT	CASSLTGGLDQPQHF
-	TRBJ1-1	-	TRBV5-1	TGCGCCAGCAGCTTGGTACAGGAGAACACTGAAGCTTTCTTT	CASSLVQENTEAFF
-	TRBJ2-1	-	TRBV5-4	TGTGCCAGCAGCTTACACCTGGAGTTCTTC	CASSLHLEFF
TRBD2	TRBJ2-3	-	TRBV29-1	TGCAGCGTTGAGAATAAAAAGACTAGCGGGAGAACAGATACGCAGTATTTT	CSVENKKTSGRTDTQYF
-	TRBJ1-1	-	TRBV2	TGTGCCAGCAGTGAATCCTCCTCGGGCACTGAAGCTTTCTTT	CASSESSSGTEAFF
-	TRBJ2-5	once	TRBV4-1	TGCGCCAGCAGCCAAGGGCAGGTTATCGTCGAGACCCAGTACTTC	CASSQGQVIVETQYF
TRBD2	TRBJ2-7	-	TRBV6-2/TRBV6-3	TGTGCCAGCAGCCAACCGGGACTAGCGGGACTCGAGCAGTACTTC	CASSQPGLAGLEQYF
-	TRBJ2-7	-	TRBV27	TGTGCCAGCTCCACCCCCGAGCGGTCCTACGAGCAGTACTTC	CASSTPERSYEQYF
-	TRBJ1-1	-	TRBV5-1	TGCGCCAGCAGCTTAGGGAGACCGGATGGTCGAGAGGCTTTCTTT	CASSLGRPDGREAFF
-	TRBJ1-1	-	TRBV5-5	TGTGCCAGCAGAACCTCGAGTGGAGTGAACACTGAAGCTTTCTTT	CASRTSSGVNTEAFF
TRBD2	TRBJ2-2	-	TRBV29-1	TGCAGCGTCCAGACTAGCGGGGGGAACACCGGGGAGCTGTTTTTT	CSVQTSGGNTGELFF
-	TRBJ1-5	-	TRBV5-8	TGTGCCAGCAGCGAGGGACATGGATCGAGCAATCAGCCCCAGCATTTT	CASSEGHGSSNQPQHF
TRBD2	TRBJ2-5	-	TRBV6-2/TRBV6-3	TGTGCCAGCAGTCCCGGCGGGAGAACGGGGACCCAGTACTTC	CASSPGGRTGTQYF
-	TRBJ2-7	-	TRBV18	TGTGCCAGCTCCCAAATTTCGGGATTTCGGGACGAGCAGTACTTC	CASSQISGFRDEQYF
TRBD2	TRBJ2-7	few	TRBV6-6	TGTGCCAGCAGCCAGTGGAGACAGACCGGGACTAGCGGGAGCTCCTACGAGCAGTACTTC	CASSQWRQTGTSGSSYEQYF
TRBD1	TRBJ1-2	-	TRBV24-1	TGTGCCACCAGTGATCCCGGCCGGAGACAGGGGAGCTATGGCTACACCTTC	CATSDPGRRQGSYGYTF
TRBD1	TRBJ2-5	-	TRBV9	TGTGCCAGCAGCGTCACCGGGACAGGGGGGAAAGAGACCCAGTACTTC	CASSVTGTGGKETQYF
-	TRBJ2-2	-	TRBV10-3	TGTGCCATCAGTGATATCGCGGACGGGGAGCTGTTTTTT	CAISDIADGELFF
TRBD1	TRBJ1-2	-	TRBV28	TGTGCCAGCAGTTCGACAGGGTCACGCGGCTACACCTTC	CASSSTGSRGYTF
-	TRBJ1-2	few	TRBV5-6	TGTGCCAGCAGCTCCTACCCGTATGGCTACACCTTC	CASSSYPYGYTF
-	TRBJ1-2	-	TRBV9	TGTGCCAGCAGCGCGGGATCTGGGGGCAACTATGGCTACACCTTC	CASSAGSGGNYGYTF
TRBD1	TRBJ2-7	-	TRBV19	TGTGCCAGTAGTGCTCGGGACAGCTCCTACGAGCAGTACTTC	CASSARDSSYEQYF
TRBD2	TRBJ2-1	-	TRBV10-2	TGCGCCAGCAGTGAGTGGACTAGGAGGGATGAGCAGTTCTTC	CASSEWTRRDEQFF
-	TRBJ1-3	-	TRBV30	TGTGCCTGGAGTGGTATTGTCGGGGGGCACGGAAACACCATATATTTT	CAWSGIVGGHGNTIYF
-	TRBJ2-1	-	TRBV3-1/TRBV3-2	TGTGCCAGCAGCCAGTCTAGATGGAATGAGCAGTTCTTC	CASSQSRWNEQFF
-	TRBJ2-1	-	TRBV19	TGTGCCAGTAGTAGCGGCCAGAGCTCCTACAATGAGCAGTTCTTC	CASSSGQSSYNEQFF
-	TRBJ1-1	-	TRBV7-9	TGTGCCAGCAGCTTAGGGCAGTTGAACACTGAAGCTTTCTTT	CASSLGQLNTEAFF
TRBD1	TRBJ2-4	-	TRBV7-9	TGTGCCAGCAGCCCGACAGGGGCGGGAAACATTCAGTACTTC	CASSPTGAGNIQYF
TRBD2	TRBJ2-1	-	TRBV29-1	TGCAGCGTTGACTCCGGGACTAGCAGTAATGAGCAGTTCTTC	CSVDSGTSSNEQFF
TRBD2	TRBJ2-7	-	TRBV12-3/TRBV12-4	TGTGCCAGCAGTTTCGGGGGGTACGAGCAGTACTTC	CASSFGGYEQYF
TRBD2	TRBJ2-2	-	TRBV24-1	TGTGCCACCAGTGATTTGGCGGCTAGCGGGAGTAACGGGGAGCTGTTTTTT	CATSDLAASGSNGELFF
TRBD1	TRBJ2-2	-	TRBV5-6	TGTGCCAGCAGCTCCCGGGACAGGAACACCGGGGAGCTGTTTTTT	CASSSRDRNTGELFF
-	TRBJ1-6	-	TRBV27	TGTGCCAGCAGTTGGACTTCCCCTAATTCACCCCTCCACTTT	CASSWTSPNSPLHF
TRBD1	TRBJ2-1	once	TRBV5-1	TGCGCCAGCAGCCTCTCGGGACAGGGGTCCTACAATGAGCAGTTCTTC	CASSLSGQGSYNEQFF